This T cell receptor (beta chain) was recorded in a study of blood T cell repertoires in COVID-19. The protocol was immunoSEQ multiplex PCR, while the TCRdb copy is restricted to in-frame clones and leaves out a portion. The table includes about 160,000 clones, around three quarters detected once. The CDR3 sequence is 17 residues long. Germline CDR1 SGHVS, CDR2 FNYEAQ. With 2 bases removed from V and 9 bases from J, the gap between germline ends came to 20 bases. The source material was peripheral blood. This receptor was identified in a man aged 55 to 69 with acute or convalescent COVID-19. The rearrangement links TRBV7-6 to TRBJ1-6; D remains ambiguous. CDR3 coding DNA: TGTGCCAGCAGCTTATCCGGGCGGCGCGGGCGGGGTTCACCCCTCCACTTT. Translation gives CASSLSGRRGRGSPLHF.